This T cell receptor beta chain is drawn from a study of blood T cell repertoires in COVID-19. CDR3 length: 14 amino acids. CDR1 SEHNR and CDR2 FQNEAQ come from the germline V gene (reference sequence). V was cut by 2 bases and J by 2 bases, with 10 bases left in between. Clones were read by immunoSEQ multiplex PCR, and TCRdb kept only the in-frame ones, dropping some. Counted here are about 360,000 clones, around 84% occurring once; the ten biggest clones make up roughly 3.1%. This clone has only a few counts. J is TRBJ2-7 and V is TRBV7-9, with a possible D match to TRBD2 (7 bases). The receptor was derived from a human donor in a cohort sampled during active COVID-19. Sequencing input: peripheral blood. Here the CDR3 DNA reads TGTGCCAGCAGCTTAAGGGGGGGCCCCTACGAGCAGTACTTC. Amino acid sequence: CASSLRGGPYEQYF.